Below are 29 T cell receptor beta chains sequenced from a single sample in a study of blood T cells in healthy people across ages. Primers used in a second PCR of roughly 6 to 11 cycles were a sample-barcoded 5' primer and a J-beta primer mix. TCRdb called the 5' RACE reads again in MiXCR, with one record for every CDR3 protein. The sample lists under 2 million distinct CDR3 sequences; around 36% were seen once. The sequenced material came from blood. The receptors come from a woman aged 25 to 45 in good health.

This chain links TRBV12-3 or TRBV12-4 with TRBJ2-2, with TRBD2 identical over 11 bases. V was pared by 6 bases and J by 3 bases, with 6 bases of the junction left unmatched. The length of the CDR3 is 16 residues. This CDR3 is CASRPTSGDYTGELFF. The CDR3 nucleotides read TGTGCCAGCAGGCCGACTAGCGGGGACTACACCGGGGAGCTGTTTTTT.

V is TRBV21-1 and J is TRBJ2-3; no DNA check was done on the table's D call, TRBD2. TRBV21-1 corresponds to a pseudogene. CDR3 length: 16 residues. CDR3: CASSKEGTSLRDTQYF. CDR3 in DNA: TGTGCCAGCAGCAAAGAGGGGACTAGCCTACGAGATACGCAGTATTTT.

This chain uses TRBV20-1 with TRBJ1-2; D not certain. The CDR3 totals 13 residues. Germline loops: CDR1 DFQATT, CDR2 SNEGSKA (reference sequence). Trimming left V 5 bases short and J 4 bases short, with 14 bases between. In nucleotides, the CDR3 is TGCAGTGCTCGGCCCATCGAATTCTATGGCTACACCTTC. Protein: CSARPIEFYGYTF.

The rearrangement uses TRBV10-3 and TRBJ2-3; possibly TRBD2 for D (5 bases). Germline V gene sequence: CDR1 ENHRY, CDR2 SYGVKD. This CDR3 spans 16 amino acids. V was clipped by 4 bases and J by 2 bases, with 16 bases between them. CDR3 bases: TGTGCCATCAGTGGATATAGACTAACAAACACAGATACGCAGTATTTT. It specifies CAISGYRLTNTDTQYF.

The V and J genes are TRBV12-3 or TRBV12-4 and TRBJ2-2; 8 bases fit TRBD1. The CDR3 loop spans 16 amino acids. V dropped 3 bases and J dropped 7; count of bases not matched to a gene: 10. As DNA, the CDR3 is TGTGCCAGCAGTTTTTGGGGCAGGGGGCGAGTCGGGGAGCTGTTTTTT. It is translated as CASSFWGRGRVGELFF.

Of note for this clonotype: A much more abundant neighbour one base away suggests this may be a read error. The rearrangement uses TRBV20-1 and TRBJ2-5, with TRBD2 identical over 9 bases. Per the germline V gene, CDR1 is DFQATT and CDR2 is SNEGSKA (reference sequence). The CDR3 is 13 amino acids. J gave up 11 bases and V 6 bases, and 13 bases lay outside the gene matches. CDR3 in amino acids: CSASKPGLAQQYF. The CDR3, as DNA: TGCAGTGCCTCAAAGCCGGGACTAGCCCAGCAGTACTTC.

This clonotype was counted between two and nine times. J is TRBJ2-5 and V is TRBV6-6; possibly TRBD2 for D (6 bases). CDR3 size: 14 residues. The V end was cut by 6 bases, the J end by 0 bases, with 11 bases between. CDR1 and CDR2 (germline): MNHNY, SVGAGI (reference sequence). In DNA, the CDR3 is TGTGCCAGCAGACTAGCCCTGTACCAAGAGACCCAGTACTTC. Translation gives CASRLALYQETQYF.

This chain connects TRBV4-1 to TRBJ2-1; perhaps TRBD2 as D (6 bases). The V and J ends lost 4 bases and 2 bases respectively, with 15 bases between them. The CDR3 totals 16 residues. Germline V gene lookup returns CDR1 MGHRA and CDR2 YSYEKL. The chain's CDR3 is CASSRNRDSTYNEQFF. The CDR3 DNA follows: TGCGCCAGCAGCCGGAACCGGGACTCGACCTACAATGAGCAGTTCTTC.

This rearrangement joins TRBV12-3 or TRBV12-4 to TRBJ1-5; D gene unclear. Trimming removed 7 bases from V and 0 bases from J, with 19 bases in between. This CDR3 is built from 17 residues. This CDR3 reads CASTHLGRGHSNQPQHF. In DNA form, the CDR3 reads TGTGCCAGCACTCACCTGGGGAGAGGGCATAGCAATCAGCCCCAGCATTTT.

As DNA, the CDR3 is TGTGCCAGCAGCCAAAGTTCGGGGCGACTTGGCAATGAGCAGTTCTTC. Amino acid sequence: CASSQSSGRLGNEQFF. V is TRBV7-9 and J is TRBJ2-1; D may correspond to TRBD1 or TRBD2 (5 bases each). Germline V gene sequence: CDR1 SEHNR, CDR2 FQNEAQ (reference sequence). This CDR3 comprises 16 residues. V was trimmed by 5 bases and J by 6 bases, leaving 20 bases between them.

The chain carries TRBV5-1 and TRBJ1-1; weak D call: TRBD1 (5 bases). The CDR3 totals 14 residues. Germline CDR1 and CDR2: SGHRS and YFSETQ. The V gene lost 2 bases and the J gene lost 3 bases, with 11 bases spanning the gap. CDR3 bases: TGCGCCAGCAGCTTTACCCCACAGGACACTGAAGCTTTCTTT. Residues: CASSFTPQDTEAFF. The full variable domain, in which reference TRBV5-1 and TRBJ1-1 provide the parts outside the CDR3, is KAGVTQTPRYLIKTRGQQVTLSCSPISGHRSVSWYQQTPGQGLQFLFEYFSETQRNKGNFPGRFSGRQFSNSRSEMNVSTLELGDSALYLCASSFTPQDTEAFFGQGTRLTVV.

The chain recombines TRBV5-1 with TRBJ2-7; 9 positions match TRBD1. CDR1 SGHRS and CDR2 YFSETQ come from the germline V gene. The CDR3 contains 17 residues. With 1 base clipped from V and 5 bases from J, the junction kept 13 bases outside the gene matches. DNA of the CDR3: TGCGCCAGCAGCTTGTTAGTTATCGGGACAGGGATCCACGAGCAGTACTTC. Its translation: CASSLLVIGTGIHEQYF.

The rearrangement links TRBV4-1 to TRBJ2-7, with D perhaps matching TRBD2 (6 bases). Germline loops: CDR1 MGHRA, CDR2 YSYEKL. V dropped 7 bases and J dropped 7 bases, with 23 bases sitting between them. The length of the CDR3 is 15 residues. The DNA for the CDR3 is TGCGCCAGCAACCCCCGGGACTTCCTATTGCAAGAGCAGTACTTC. It is translated as CASNPRDFLLQEQYF.

This clonotype appeared a few times. The CDR3 sequence: CASSLSPYNYGYTF. CDR3 nucleotides: TGTGCCAGCAGTTTAAGTCCATACAACTATGGCTACACCTTC. The V call is TRBV12-3 or TRBV12-4, the J call TRBJ1-2, with D unclear. V lost 2 bases to trimming and J lost 2 bases, with 9 bases between them. The CDR3 sequence is 14 residues long.

This clonotype was picked up many times. The V and J genes are TRBV20-1 and TRBJ1-1; D is possibly TRBD1 (5 bases). Trimming took off 6 bases at V and 4 bases at J, with 15 bases between the two ends. The germline V gene encodes CDR1 DFQATT and CDR2 SNEGSKA (reference sequence). This CDR3 region has 13 residues. As DNA, the CDR3 is TGCAGTGCCCTTAGGACGGGGCCCACTGAAGCTTTCTTT. Translation: CSALRTGPTEAFF.

This chain links TRBV12-3 or TRBV12-4 with TRBJ1-2, with 7 positions matching TRBD1. The V segment lost 7 bases and the J segment 6 bases; nucleotides outside the gene matches: 11. This CDR3 is built from 14 residues. The CDR3 bases are TGTGCCAGCACCTTTTCTGACAGGGCTGATGGCTACACCTTC. Translated, it gives CASTFSDRADGYTF.

Concerning this clonotype: One junction end does not reproduce the germline sequence, and a read error may be involved. The rearrangement uses TRBV12-3 or TRBV12-4 and TRBJ2-4; D call uncertain. The CDR3 loop spans 13 amino acids. CDR3 nucleotide sequence: TGTGCCTGCAGTTTTTCGGTTGCGCCTGAGCAGTACTTC. Translating it yields CACSFSVAPEQYF.

The rearrangement uses TRBV20-1 and TRBJ2-5; D is unresolved. Judging by the DNA end, TRBJ2-4 fits better; the J call may be wrong. Germline V CDR1 and CDR2: DFQATT, SNEGSKA (reference sequence). This CDR3 has 12 amino acids. In DNA form, the CDR3 reads TGCAGTGCAAGGAACGGCGAGAACATTCAGTACTTC. Translating it yields CSARNGENIQYF.

The rearrangement uses TRBV25-1 and TRBJ1-2; 11 bases fit TRBD1. CDR3 size: 15 residues. With 4 bases clipped from V and 4 bases from J, the junction kept 5 bases outside the gene matches. Germline V gives CDR1 MGHDK, CDR2 SYGVNS. CDR3 loop: CASSGTGGRGYGYTF. Written as DNA, the CDR3 is TGTGCCAGCAGTGGGACAGGGGGCCGAGGCTATGGCTACACCTTC.

The V and J genes are TRBV10-3 and TRBJ2-7; 8 nucleotides align to TRBD1. Germline V gene lookup returns CDR1 ENHRY and CDR2 SYGVKD. The CDR3 runs 14 residues. The trim removed 8 bases at V and 7 bases at J, leaving 13 bases unmatched. Here the CDR3 reads CAIRSGGISTEQYF. CDR3 in DNA: TGTGCCATCCGTTCAGGGGGCATTAGTACTGAGCAGTACTTC.

The chain combines TRBV5-1 with TRBJ2-2; maybe TRBD2 (6 bases). The CDR3 is 15 residues long. Germline CDR1 SGHRS, CDR2 YFSETQ. V gave up 0 bases and J gave up 8 bases, with 14 bases separating them. The CDR3 protein is CASSLDGSGRGELFF. The DNA of the CDR3 is TGCGCCAGCAGCTTGGATGGTAGCGGAAGGGGGGAGCTGTTTTTT.

The CDR3 sequence: CASSNLDLGNSPLHF. The CDR3 DNA is TGCGCCAGCAGCAATCTTGATCTGGGTAATTCACCCCTCCACTTT. The genes are TRBV5-1 and TRBJ1-6; D is unclear. V dropped 4 bases and J dropped 6 bases, with 14 bases sitting between them. Germline CDR1 reads SGHRS; CDR2 reads YFSETQ. The CDR3 extends over 15 amino acids.

There are a few counts of this clonotype. This sequence joins TRBV20-1 and TRBJ2-3; the match to TRBD2 covers 7 bases. Germline V gene sequence: CDR1 DFQATT, CDR2 SNEGSKA (reference sequence). With 5 bases clipped from V and 6 bases from J, the junction kept 8 bases outside the gene matches. This CDR3 has 13 amino acids. The CDR3 loop reads CSALASGYDTQYF. CDR3 DNA sequence: TGCAGTGCTTTGGCTAGCGGTTACGATACGCAGTATTTT.

The CDR3 loop is CASSFSPDRAHYEQYF. The CDR3 nucleotides read TGTGCCAGCAGTTTTAGCCCGGACAGGGCCCACTACGAGCAGTACTTC. The V gene is TRBV28, the J gene TRBJ2-7; TRBD1 agrees at 8 bases. Germline-derived CDR1 and CDR2 are MDHEN and SYDVKM. The CDR3 extends over 16 amino acids. With V trimmed by 3 bases and J by 3 bases, 10 bases remained unmatched.

The chain couples TRBV7-9 to TRBJ2-7; 9 bases are shared with TRBD2. The germline V gene has CDR1 SEHNR and CDR2 FQNEAQ (reference sequence). This CDR3 comprises 16 residues. V gave up 1 base and J gave up 5 bases; unmatched junction bases: 9. CDR3 amino acids: CASSLDIGLAMNEQYF. The CDR3 nucleotides read TGTGCCAGCAGCTTAGATATCGGACTAGCGATGAACGAGCAGTACTTC.

This clonotype was seen a handful of times. The chain is built from TRBV28 and TRBJ2-1; TRBD1 agrees at 10 bases. Germline CDR1 reads MDHEN; CDR2 reads SYDVKM. With 9 bases clipped from V and 3 bases from J, the junction kept 5 bases outside the gene matches. CDR3 length: 14 amino acids. CDR3 amino acids: CASTGTGVYNEQFF. The CDR3 DNA sequence: TGTGCCAGTACCGGGACAGGGGTCTACAATGAGCAGTTCTTC.

The chain recombines TRBV12-3 or TRBV12-4 with TRBJ2-7; 7 positions agree with TRBD1. CDR3 length: 15 residues. J lost 3 bases, V lost 3 bases, and 8 bases had no gene match. This CDR3 reads CASSLRQGQIYEQYF. CDR3 sequence (DNA): TGTGCCAGCAGTTTGAGGCAGGGACAGATCTACGAGCAGTACTTC.

V and J are TRBV15 and TRBJ1-1; the D is unclear. Trimming cost V 0 bases and J 4 bases, with 12 bases left between them. Germline V CDR1 and CDR2: LNHNV, YYDKDF (reference sequence). There are 15 residues in the CDR3. The CDR3, as DNA: TGTGCCACCAGCAGAGAGGTTATCGGCGGCACTGAAGCTTTCTTT. Its translation: CATSREVIGGTEAFF.

The rearrangement links TRBV10-3 to TRBJ2-2; tentatively, D is TRBD1 (6 bases). CDR1 ENHRY and CDR2 SYGVKD come from the germline V gene. CDR3 length: 17 amino acids. V shed 8 bases and J shed 4 bases, with 23 bases lying between them. The CDR3 bases are TGTGCCATCCAGGGCAACCTAGGGGGTGCGAGCACCGGGGAGCTGTTTTTT. Its protein product is CAIQGNLGGASTGELFF.